The 7 T cell receptor beta chains reported below all come from one sample, sequenced in a study of cytomegalovirus exposure and HLA in healthy donors. Only in-frame clones appear in the TCRdb table, and some are missing; sequencing was by immunoSEQ multiplex PCR. The sample gives approximately 97,000 clones, approximately 94% of which show up once; 0.89% is in the top ten. The sequenced sample consisted of PBMCs. Receptors were obtained from a woman aged 18-30 years in good health and CMV-seronegative.

This chain uses TRBV19 with TRBJ1-5; possibly TRBD1 for D (5 bases). V was cut by 4 bases and J by 1 base, with 8 bases left in between. The CDR3 totals 14 residues. CDR1 is LNHDA, CDR2 SQIVND, per germline (reference sequence). This CDR3 reads CASSTGLSNQPQHF. The DNA of the CDR3 is TGTGCCAGTAGTACAGGGTTAAGCAATCAGCCCCAGCATTTT. Full variable domain (rest looked up from reference TRBV19 and TRBJ1-5): DGGITQSPKYLFRKEGQNVTLSCEQNLNHDAMYWYRQDPGQGLRLIYYSQIVNDFQKGDIAEGYSVSREKKESFPLTVTSAQKNPTAFYLCASSTGLSNQPQHFGDGTRLSIL.

The CDR3 sequence is CASTFGGAGETQYF. The CDR3 DNA sequence: TGTGCCAGTACCTTTGGGGGGGCCGGAGAGACCCAGTACTTC. This chain connects TRBV2 to TRBJ2-5; TRBD2 is a possible D gene (7 bases). The CDR3 spans 14 residues. In germline, CDR1 is SNHLY, CDR2 FYNNEI. V gave up 9 bases and J gave up 4 bases, with 18 bases separating them.

The chain recombines TRBV11-2 with TRBJ1-1; TRBD1 might be the D (5 bases). The germline CDR1 and CDR2 sequences are SGHAT and FQNNGV. The CDR3 is made up of 15 amino acids. The germline V and J ends were trimmed by 3 bases and 2 bases, with 13 bases remaining between them. CDR3 in DNA: TGTGCCAGCAGCTTGCCAGGGAAAAGTAACACTGAAGCTTTCTTT. Translating gives CASSLPGKSNTEAFF.

The chain joins TRBV19 to TRBJ2-5, with 16 bases that match TRBD2. Trimming at V came to 6 bases and at J to 2 bases, leaving 3 bases not matched to a gene. Germline values: CDR1 LNHDA, CDR2 SQIVND (reference sequence). The CDR3 contains 16 residues. The CDR3 DNA follows: TGTGCCAGTAGGGGACTAGCGGGAGGGGAACAAGAGACCCAGTACTTC. Translating gives CASRGLAGGEQETQYF.

The chain combines TRBV30 with TRBJ1-2; D gene uncertain. The CDR3 runs 12 residues. V dropped 4 bases and J dropped 8 bases, with 14 bases sitting between them. CDR1 is GTSNPN and CDR2 is SVGIG in the germline V gene (reference sequence). The DNA of the CDR3 is TGTGCCTGGACTGAAACCTCCGGGGGCTACACCTTC. It codes for CAWTETSGGYTF.

This clone was counted once. The genes are TRBV6-1 and TRBJ1-4; 8 bases are a match to TRBD1. The CDR3 extends over 15 amino acids. The V gene end was trimmed by 5 bases and the J gene end by 3 bases; junction bases not matched to a gene: 5. Germline V gene sequence: CDR1 MNHNS, CDR2 SASEGT. The CDR3 DNA reads TGTGCCAGCAGTATGCAGGGGGCGGCTAATGAAAAACTGTTTTTT. Protein product: CASSMQGAANEKLFF.

The genes are TRBV5-1 and TRBJ2-2; D might be TRBD1 (6 bases). The V end lost 2 bases, the J end lost 6 bases, and 11 bases lay between the germline ends. In germline, CDR1 is SGHRS, CDR2 YFSETQ. CDR3 length equals 14 residues. CDR3: CASSFQQGSGELFF. For the CDR3, the DNA is TGCGCCAGCAGCTTCCAACAGGGCTCCGGGGAGCTGTTTTTT.